The 26 T cell receptor beta chains presented below share a single source sample, sequenced in a study of response to subunit inactivated influenza vaccine (dated by TCRdb to the late 2010s). Libraries were built with RT-PCR. Sequencing was performed on an Illumina HiSeq 2500. TCRdb redid the processing of the public reads, applying fastp at Q25 and MiXCR, and retained in-frame beta chains. All rows with the same CDR3 protein become a single entry with the most common DNA and genes. This sample has roughly 500,000 distinct CDR3 sequences in its table, and around 25% of those were observed once. The ten largest clones add up to 2.5% to 3% of the sample. These same records also appear under a second study, on T cells expressing NK-cell markers. As the second study states: 5'RACE template switching, by which a universal primer site and unique molecular identifiers were added, was used to make TCR beta cDNA libraries.

The sample in question was CD4+ T cells sorted from PBMCs, obtained approximately 12 days after vaccination. Every receptor here comes from a man aged 50 or older who received an inactivated influenza vaccine. Donor details come from another sample of the same person, matched by shared clones.

The J gene is TRBJ2-1, the V gene TRBV20-1; D is uncertain. The CDR3 sequence is 15 residues long. Per the germline V gene, CDR1 is DFQATT and CDR2 is SNEGSKA (reference sequence). Between the trimmed V and J ends, which lost 0 bases and 10 bases, there was a span of 19 bases. The chain's CDR3 is CSARDPARALTEQFF. The CDR3 DNA reads as TGCAGTGCTAGAGATCCCGCACGGGCCTTAACCGAGCAGTTCTTC.

This clonotype has just a few counts. This chain links TRBV21-1 with TRBJ2-3; whether TRBD1, the table's D call, matches the DNA was not checked. TRBV21-1 has pseudogene status. The CDR3 covers 17 residues. The CDR3 region has the DNA TGTGCCAGCAGCACCTTATACTCAGGGTGTGGCACAGATACGCAGTATTTT. Its translation is CASSTLYSGCGTDTQYF.

As to this clonotype: One end of the junction varies from germline; a read error may be responsible. The V and J genes are TRBV6-1 and TRBJ2-5; 9 nucleotides agree with TRBD2. This CDR3 region has 15 residues. CDR1 and CDR2 from the germline V gene are MNHNS and SASEGT. CDR3 nucleotide sequence: TGTGCCAGCAGAGAAGGTAGCGGGGGTGCGGAGACCCAGTACTTC. Translated, it gives CASREGSGGAETQYF.

V usage is TRBV11-2 and J usage is TRBJ2-1; D is perhaps TRBD2 (6 bases). Germline CDR1 SGHAT, CDR2 FQNNGV. The CDR3 is 17 residues long. Deletions cut 4 bases from V and 0 bases from J, with 16 bases between. Here the CDR3 DNA reads TGTGCCAGCAGCTCGTTATCTAGCGACCACTCCTACAATGAGCAGTTCTTC. It encodes CASSSLSSDHSYNEQFF.

The J gene is TRBJ1-4, the V gene TRBV7-9; D gene unclear. The CDR3 runs to 12 residues. Germline loops: CDR1 SEHNR, CDR2 FQNEAQ (reference sequence). V lost 5 bases and J 7 bases, leaving 8 bases between the germline ends. CDR3: CASSPVGEKLFF. CDR3 nucleotide sequence: TGTGCCAGCAGCCCGGTGGGTGAAAAACTGTTTTTT.

The chain has TRBV6-2 or TRBV6-3 and TRBJ2-3; D is ambiguous. The CDR3 is made up of 14 amino acids. The ends were cut back, 6 bases at V and 0 bases at J, with 10 bases in the middle. Germline CDR1 and CDR2: MNHEY and SVGEGT. CDR3: CASSALVSTDTQYF. The CDR3 nucleotides read TGTGCCAGCAGCGCCCTCGTAAGCACAGATACGCAGTATTTT.

This clonotype appeared many times. The chain joins TRBV6-1 to TRBJ2-2, with D unclear. Germline-derived CDR1 and CDR2 are MNHNS and SASEGT. The CDR3 has 15 amino acids. Trimming pared 4 bases from V and 0 bases from J, leaving 9 bases between. CDR3 residues: CASSVLRSNTGELFF. CDR3 DNA sequence: TGTGCCAGCAGTGTTCTCCGATCGAACACCGGGGAGCTGTTTTTT.

The J gene is TRBJ2-2, the V gene TRBV6-5; perhaps TRBD2 as D (6 bases). V was trimmed by 2 bases and J by 7 bases, leaving 8 bases between them. Germline V gene sequence: CDR1 MNHEY, CDR2 SVGAGI. This CDR3 has 13 residues. CDR3 nucleotide sequence: TGTGCCAGCAGTTACCGGGGGATCGGGGAGCTGTTTTTT. It translates to CASSYRGIGELFF.

This clonotype was picked up a small number of times. The chain is built from TRBV6-4 and TRBJ2-3; D ambiguous. The V gene lost 3 bases and the J gene lost 0 bases, with 7 bases spanning the gap. The CDR3 loop spans 14 amino acids. CDR1 and CDR2 (germline): MRHNA, SNTAGT. DNA for the CDR3: TGTGCCAGCAGTGAAGGTTCTAGCACAGATACGCAGTATTTT. The encoded protein is CASSEGSSTDTQYF.

The chain has TRBV20-1 and TRBJ1-2; the D gene is possibly TRBD1 (6 bases). The CDR3 runs 12 residues. Germline values: CDR1 DFQATT, CDR2 SNEGSKA (reference sequence). The V end was cut by 6 bases, the J end by 5 bases, with 13 bases between. This CDR3 reads CSANQGIYGYTF. The CDR3 coding sequence is TGCAGTGCAAACCAGGGGATATATGGCTACACCTTC.

The rearrangement joins TRBV20-1 to TRBJ2-4; weak D call: TRBD2 (6 bases). The CDR3 runs to 13 residues. Per germline, CDR1 DFQATT and CDR2 SNEGSKA (reference sequence). The CDR3 DNA sequence: TGCAGGTTGGGGGAGGTAGCCAAAAACATTCAGTACTTC. This encodes CRLGEVAKNIQYF.

The rearrangement uses TRBV7-2 and TRBJ1-1, with D possibly matching TRBD1 (6 bases). CDR1 is SGHTA and CDR2 is FQGNSA in the germline V gene. The CDR3 totals 16 residues. The ends were cut back, 3 bases at V and 1 base at J, with 15 bases in the middle. The CDR3 bases are TGTGCCAGCAGCTTGATCAGGGGCCTAGGGAACACTGAAGCTTTCTTT. This gives the protein CASSLIRGLGNTEAFF.

The V and J genes are TRBV3-1 and TRBJ2-2; D is perhaps TRBD2 (5 bases). The CDR3 is made up of 14 amino acids. Looked up from germline, CDR1 is LGHDT and CDR2 is YNNKEL (reference sequence). V lost 5 bases and J lost 7, with 14 bases in between. Here the CDR3 reads CASSFRSRDGELFF. In DNA form, the CDR3 reads TGTGCCAGCAGCTTCCGATCTCGGGACGGGGAGCTGTTTTTT.

The V gene is TRBV2, the J gene TRBJ2-7; D tentatively fits TRBD1 or TRBD2 (5 bases each). The V gene's germline CDR1 is SNHLY and CDR2 FYNNEI. This CDR3 contains 12 residues. V lost 10 bases to trimming and J lost 0 bases, with 10 bases between them. CDR3 nucleotide sequence: TGTGCCACGGGGCTGCTCTCCTACGAGCAGTACTTC. Its protein product is CATGLLSYEQYF.

The chain joins TRBV7-9 to TRBJ2-5, with TRBD2 matching over 7 bases. The V gene end was trimmed by 0 bases and the J gene end by 4 bases; junction bases not matched to a gene: 5. Germline assignment: CDR1 SEHNR and CDR2 FQNEAQ (reference sequence). CDR3 length: 15 amino acids. CDR3 region: CASSLARGRAETQYF. The DNA of the CDR3 is TGTGCCAGCAGCTTAGCGCGGGGGAGGGCAGAGACCCAGTACTTC.

This clonotype has only a few counts. The chain combines TRBV27 with TRBJ1-6; D is undetermined. In germline, CDR1 is MNHEY, CDR2 SMNVEV (reference sequence). Trimming took off 6 bases at V and 7 bases at J, with 7 bases between the two ends. The CDR3 is 12 residues long. CDR3: CASRTLNSPLHF. The CDR3 region has the DNA TGTGCCAGCAGGACGTTAAATTCACCCCTCCACTTT.

About this clonotype itself: The germline gene is not matched at one end of the junction; a read error may be the cause. The V call is TRBV12-3 or TRBV12-4, the J call TRBJ2-1; 9 positions match TRBD2. CDR3 length: 18 residues. The CDR3 DNA reads as TGTGCCAGCAGTTTAGCGCCAACTAGCGGGCGCTCCTACAATGAGCAGTCCTTC. This codes for CASSLAPTSGRSYNEQSF.

This clonotype was counted ten times or more. This chain links TRBV9 with TRBJ2-7; D is possibly TRBD1 (6 bases). Deletions cut 0 bases from V and 3 bases from J, with 16 bases between. Germline CDR1 is SGDLS and CDR2 is YYNGEE. This CDR3 contains 16 residues. In DNA form, the CDR3 reads TGTGCCAGCAGCGTAGCTCCGACAGGACCGTACTACGAGCAGTACTTC. Translation: CASSVAPTGPYYEQYF.

This clonotype was seen a handful of times. V is TRBV6-5 and J is TRBJ2-4; tentatively, D is TRBD1 (6 bases). The germline gives CDR1 MNHEY, CDR2 SVGAGI. The CDR3 has 17 residues. V lost 4 bases to trimming and J lost 5 bases, with 21 bases between them. The CDR3 DNA is TGTGCCAGCAGTTCACGATTGAGGACAGATACAGAAAACATTCAGTACTTC. It is translated as CASSSRLRTDTENIQYF.

V is TRBV27 and J is TRBJ2-2, with D maybe TRBD1 (6 bases). The germline V and J ends were trimmed by 6 bases and 9 bases, with 17 bases remaining between them. The CDR3 length is 14 residues. Germline V gene lookup returns CDR1 MNHEY and CDR2 SMNVEV (reference sequence). The CDR3 region is CASSPLGGMRELFF. The CDR3 DNA follows: TGTGCCAGCAGCCCCCTAGGGGGTATGAGGGAGCTGTTTTTT.

This clonotype was found many times. The chain is built from TRBV5-1 and TRBJ2-5, with 11 bases identical to TRBD1. Unmatched junction bases numbered 2, after V lost 0 bases and J lost 4 bases. Germline CDR1 SGHRS, CDR2 YFSETQ. The CDR3 is made up of 15 amino acids. This CDR3 reads CASSLGDRGRETQYF. The CDR3 DNA is TGCGCCAGCAGCTTGGGGGACAGGGGGAGAGAGACCCAGTACTTC. The full variable domain, in which reference TRBV5-1 and TRBJ2-5 provide the parts outside the CDR3, is KAGVTQTPRYLIKTRGQQVTLSCSPISGHRSVSWYQQTPGQGLQFLFEYFSETQRNKGNFPGRFSGRQFSNSRSEMNVSTLELGDSALYLCASSLGDRGRETQYFGPGTRLLVL.

This clonotype appeared a few times. This chain connects TRBV4-2 to TRBJ2-7; D not certain. The length of the CDR3 is 11 residues. Germline CDR1 reads LGHNA; CDR2 reads YNFKEQ. V lost 6 bases and J 3 bases, leaving 6 bases between the germline ends. The CDR3 loop is CASRSDYEQYF. In DNA, the CDR3 is TGTGCCAGCAGGTCAGACTACGAGCAGTACTTC.

This clonotype was detected a few times. The chain combines TRBV29-1 with TRBJ2-2; TRBD2 aligns across 7 bases. Trimming cost V 6 bases and J 7 bases; bases outside gene matches: 8. CDR1 is SQVTM and CDR2 is ANQGSEA in the germline V gene. This CDR3 has 13 residues. CDR3 amino acids: CSVKARENGELFF. The CDR3 coding sequence is TGCAGCGTCAAGGCGCGGGAGAACGGGGAGCTGTTTTTT.

This clonotype was counted a few times. This chain links TRBV7-3 with TRBJ2-2; the D is unclear. Germline CDR1 reads SGHTA; CDR2 reads FQGTGA. V lost 3 bases and J lost 7, with 9 bases in between. The CDR3 has 13 residues. CDR3 DNA sequence: TGTGCCAGCAGCTTCTCCGACTTCGGGGAGCTGTTTTTT. Encoded protein: CASSFSDFGELFF.

This clonotype was found many times. The CDR3: CASSLATVSYNEQFF. The CDR3 DNA follows: TGTGCCAGCAGCTTAGCTACAGTCTCCTACAATGAGCAGTTCTTC. The genes are TRBV7-8 and TRBJ2-1; D unclear. Deletions cut 0 bases from V and 0 bases from J, with 6 bases between. Germline V gene sequence: CDR1 SGHVS, CDR2 FQNEAQ. CDR3 size: 15 residues. Using reference TRBV7-8 and TRBJ2-1 for the parts outside the CDR3, the full variable domain is GAGVSQSPRYKVAKRGQDVALRCDPISGHVSLFWYQQALGQGPEFLTYFQNEAQLDKSGLPSDRFFAERPEGSVSTLKIQRTQQEDSAVYLCASSLATVSYNEQFFGPGTRLTVL.

Many counts were recorded for this clonotype. This chain uses TRBV2 with TRBJ1-4, with 7 positions matching TRBD1. There are 14 residues in the CDR3. The germline V gene has CDR1 SNHLY and CDR2 FYNNEI. V trimming: 5 bases; J trimming: 0 bases; junction bases outside the gene matches: 0. CDR3 sequence: CASSQGATNEKLFF. Here the CDR3 DNA reads TGTGCCAGCAGTCAGGGGGCAACTAATGAAAAACTGTTTTTT. Based on the CDR3 plus reference TRBV2 and TRBJ1-4, the full variable domain is EPEVTQTPSHQVTQMGQEVILRCVPISNHLYFYWYRQILGQKVEFLVSFYNNEISEKSEIFDDQFSVERPDGSNFTLKIRSTKLEDSAMYFCASSQGATNEKLFFGSGTQLSVL.